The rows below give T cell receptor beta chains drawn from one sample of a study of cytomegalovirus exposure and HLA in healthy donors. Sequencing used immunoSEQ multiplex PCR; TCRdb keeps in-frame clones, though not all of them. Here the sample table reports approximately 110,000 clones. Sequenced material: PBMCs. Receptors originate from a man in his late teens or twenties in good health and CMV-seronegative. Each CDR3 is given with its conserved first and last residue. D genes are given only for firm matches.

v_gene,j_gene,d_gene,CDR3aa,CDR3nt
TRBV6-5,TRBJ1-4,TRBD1,CASSPSDRGVEKLFF,TGTGCCAGCAGTCCCTCGGACAGGGGGGTTGAAAAACTGTTTTTT
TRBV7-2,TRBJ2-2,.,CASSLLSPIENTGELFF,TGTGCCAGCAGCTTACTGTCTCCTATTGAAAACACCGGGGAGCTGTTTTTT
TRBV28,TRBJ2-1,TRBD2,CASSNPGLVRFF,TGTGCCAGCAGCAACCCCGGACTAGTTAGGTTCTTC
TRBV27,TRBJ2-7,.,CASSPRGSYEQYF,TGTGCCAGCAGTCCCAGGGGTTCCTACGAGCAGTACTTC
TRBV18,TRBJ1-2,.,CASSSRDKAYGYTF,TGTGCCAGCTCATCAAGGGACAAAGCCTATGGCTACACCTTC
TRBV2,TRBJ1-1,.,CASKEGRLILEAFF,TGTGCCAGCAAGGAGGGGAGATTGATTTTGGAAGCTTTCTTT
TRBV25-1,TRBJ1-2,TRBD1,CASSGDRGSDYGYTF,TGTGCCAGCAGTGGGGACAGGGGGTCGGACTATGGCTACACCTTC
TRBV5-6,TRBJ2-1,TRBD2,CASSLWTSGSDEQFF,TGTGCCAGCAGCTTGTGGACTAGCGGGAGCGATGAGCAGTTCTTC
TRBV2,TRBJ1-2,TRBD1,CASGQGANYGYTF,TGTGCCAGCGGACAGGGGGCGAACTATGGCTACACCTTC
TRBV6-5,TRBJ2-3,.,CASSYTTTGLTQYF,TGTGCCAGCAGTTACACCACGACTGGACTGACGCAGTATTTT
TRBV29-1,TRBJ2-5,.,CSVDRETQYF,TGCAGCGTTGATAGAGAGACCCAGTACTTC
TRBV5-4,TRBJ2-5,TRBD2,CASSLGLAGSGETQYF,TGTGCCAGCAGCTTGGGCCTAGCGGGAAGTGGGGAGACCCAGTACTTC
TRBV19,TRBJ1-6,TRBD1,CASSPGQGSNSPLHF,TGTGCCAGTAGTCCGGGACAGGGGTCGAATTCACCCCTCCACTTT
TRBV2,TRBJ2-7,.,CASLLGGDYEQYF,TGTGCCAGCTTGCTTGGCGGAGACTACGAGCAGTACTTC
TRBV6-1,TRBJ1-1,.,CASSVREANTEAFF,TGTGCCAGCAGTGTTAGGGAGGCGAACACTGAAGCTTTCTTT
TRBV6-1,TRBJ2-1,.,CASTLDTVYNEQFF,TGTGCCAGCACTTTGGACACCGTATACAATGAGCAGTTCTTC
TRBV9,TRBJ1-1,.,CASSPIPGSENTEAFF,TGTGCCAGCAGCCCGATCCCTGGAAGCGAGAACACTGAAGCTTTCTTT
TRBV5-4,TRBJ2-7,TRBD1,CASTRQGEFPEQYF,TGTGCCAGCACCCGACAGGGGGAGTTCCCCGAGCAGTACTTC
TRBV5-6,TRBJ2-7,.,CASSFSYEQYF,TGTGCCAGCAGCTTTTCATACGAGCAGTACTTC
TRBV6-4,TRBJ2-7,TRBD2,CASSESGNYEQYF,TGTGCCAGCAGTGAAAGCGGGAACTACGAGCAGTACTTC
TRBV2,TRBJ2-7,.,CASSEAVGVADEQYF,TGTGCCAGCAGTGAAGCGGTCGGGGTTGCCGACGAGCAGTACTTC
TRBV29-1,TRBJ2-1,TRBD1,CSVEAGQGLSNEQFF,TGCAGCGTTGAAGCGGGACAGGGACTTTCCAATGAGCAGTTCTTC
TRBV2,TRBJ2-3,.,CASSDSAHHSTDTQYF,TGTGCCAGCAGTGATAGCGCACACCATAGCACAGATACGCAGTATTTT
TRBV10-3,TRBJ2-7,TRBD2,CAISEAGADEQYF,TGTGCCATCAGTGAAGCGGGAGCTGACGAGCAGTACTTC
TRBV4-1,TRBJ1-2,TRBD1,CASQRDRGLDGYTF,TGCGCCAGCCAAAGGGACAGGGGGCTGGATGGCTACACCTTC
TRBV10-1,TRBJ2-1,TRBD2,CATQPGLAGAIFSEQFF,TGCGCCACGCAGCCGGGACTAGCGGGGGCCATTTTCAGTGAGCAGTTCTTC
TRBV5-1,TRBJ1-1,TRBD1,CASSLTEQGVGFF,TGCGCCAGCAGCTTGACCGAACAGGGGGTCGGTTTCTTT
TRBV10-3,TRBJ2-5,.,CAISGSSRETQYF,TGTGCCATCAGTGGGAGCTCAAGAGAGACCCAGTACTTC
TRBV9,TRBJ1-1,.,CASSVESTQNTEAFF,TGTGCCAGCAGCGTAGAAAGCACTCAGAACACTGAAGCTTTCTTT
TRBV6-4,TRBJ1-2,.,CASSDSDSPTNYGYTF,TGTGCCAGCAGTGACTCAGACAGCCCAACTAACTATGGCTACACCTTC
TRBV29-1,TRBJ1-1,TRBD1,CSVDSGTGAAFF,TGCAGCGTGGATTCCGGGACAGGGGCGGCTTTCTTT
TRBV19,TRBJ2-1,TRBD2,CASSISGRREQFF,TGTGCCAGTAGTATAAGCGGGAGGCGTGAGCAGTTCTTC
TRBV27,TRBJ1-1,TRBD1,CASSLVGTGLTFF,TGTGCCAGCAGTTTAGTAGGGACAGGGCTAACTTTCTTT
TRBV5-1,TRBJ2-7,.,CASSLIREQYF,TGCGCCAGCAGCTTAATTCGCGAGCAGTACTTC
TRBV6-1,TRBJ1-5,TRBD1,CASSQQGEGNQPQHF,TGTGCCAGCAGTCAACAGGGGGAAGGCAATCAGCCCCAGCATTTT
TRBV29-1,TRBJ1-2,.,CSVEDPGSHGYTF,TGCAGCGTTGAAGATCCAGGATCTCATGGCTACACCTTC
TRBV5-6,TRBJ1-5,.,CASSVGVQPQHF,TGTGCCAGCAGCGTAGGGGTTCAGCCCCAGCATTTT
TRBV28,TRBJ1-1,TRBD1,CASSSYPTGGDAFF,TGTGCCAGCAGTTCATACCCGACAGGGGGTGATGCTTTCTTT
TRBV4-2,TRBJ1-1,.,CASNVGAEAFF,TGTGCCAGCAACGTGGGAGCTGAAGCTTTCTTT
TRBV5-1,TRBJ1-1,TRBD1,CASSSTGGGTEAFF,TGCGCCAGCAGCTCGACAGGGGGCGGGACTGAAGCTTTCTTT
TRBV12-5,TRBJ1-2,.,CASGQGRGGGYTF,TGTGCTAGTGGCCAGGGGAGGGGGGGTGGCTACACCTTC
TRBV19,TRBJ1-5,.,CASSQEQGYSNQPQHF,TGTGCCAGTAGCCAAGAACAGGGATATAGCAATCAGCCCCAGCATTTT
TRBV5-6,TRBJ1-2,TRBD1,CASRLRTGINYGYTF,TGTGCCAGCAGATTAAGGACAGGGATCAACTATGGCTACACCTTC
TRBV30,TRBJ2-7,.,CAWSFGGGSGEQYF,TGTGCCTGGAGTTTTGGCGGGGGCTCTGGCGAGCAGTACTTC
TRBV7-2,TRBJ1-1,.,CASSSVVRTEAFF,TGTGCCAGCAGCTCAGTGGTCCGAACTGAAGCTTTCTTT
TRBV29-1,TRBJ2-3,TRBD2,CSAPEGMRGRAGYTQYF,TGCAGCGCCCCCGAGGGGATGCGGGGGAGGGCCGGGTATACGCAGTATTTT
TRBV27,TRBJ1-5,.,CASSFSQGGSNQPQHF,TGTGCCAGCAGTTTTAGTCAGGGCGGAAGCAATCAGCCCCAGCATTTT
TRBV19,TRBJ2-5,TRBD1,CASSEGQPQETQYF,TGTGCCAGTAGTGAGGGACAGCCACAAGAGACCCAGTACTTC